These T cell receptor beta chains were read from a single sample in a study of T cells in Graves' hyperthyroidism and ophthalmopathy. TCRdb reanalysed the multiplex PCR reads using MiXCR and keeps one entry per CDR3 protein. Here the sample spans about 290,000 distinct CDR3 sequences, around 17% being singletons. Sequencing input: blood. These TCRs come from a man aged 25 to 45 with Graves' hyperthyroidism. Both conserved end residues are part of each CDR3. Fields, in order: CDR3 protein, CDR3 DNA, CDR3 length, D gene, clone size, J gene, V gene. A D gene is named only where the DNA matches it firmly. Clone size is stated in some rows and not others, as once, few, many or a class when expanded.

CDR3: CASSQGENTIYF; DNA: TGTGCCAGCAGCCAGGGTGAAAACACCATATATTTT; length: 12; D: .; size: .; J: TRBJ1-3; V: TRBV3-1
CDR3: CASSTDGTLEQFF; DNA: TGTGCCAGCAGTACCGACGGCACTTTAGAGCAGTTCTTC; length: 13; D: .; size: .; J: TRBJ2-1; V: TRBV14
CDR3: CASSASTDTQYF; DNA: TGTGCCAGCAGCGCCAGCACAGATACGCAGTATTTT; length: 12; D: .; size: many; J: TRBJ2-3; V: TRBV7-2
CDR3: CATSSGTETYNEQFF; DNA: TGTGCCACCTCCTCCGGGACAGAAACCTACAATGAGCAGTTCTTC; length: 15; D: TRBD1; size: few; J: TRBJ2-1; V: TRBV24-1
CDR3: CASSEWDTLPTNEKLFF; DNA: TGTGCCAGCAGTGAATGGGACACCCTTCCAACTAATGAAAAACTGTTTTTT; length: 17; D: .; size: few; J: TRBJ1-4; V: TRBV25-1
CDR3: CASSVSSGSYEQYF; DNA: TGTGCCAGTAGTGTTTCTAGCGGGAGTTACGAGCAGTACTTC; length: 14; D: TRBD2; size: few; J: TRBJ2-7; V: TRBV19
CDR3: CASTYGASGTNTQYF; DNA: TGTGCCAGCACCTATGGGGCTAGCGGGACGAATACGCAGTATTTT; length: 15; D: TRBD2; size: many; J: TRBJ2-3; V: TRBV28
CDR3: CASSRQGSGSEAFF; DNA: TGTGCCAGCAGCCGACAGGGGAGTGGGTCTGAAGCTTTCTTT; length: 14; D: TRBD1; size: .; J: TRBJ1-1; V: TRBV6-2/TRBV6-3
CDR3: CATQGARNQPQHF; DNA: TGTGCCACACAGGGTGCTCGGAATCAGCCCCAGCATTTT; length: 13; D: .; size: .; J: TRBJ1-5; V: TRBV10-3
CDR3: CASSLSPDRATGELFF; DNA: TGTGCCAGCAGCCTATCCCCAGACAGGGCGACCGGGGAGCTGTTTTTT; length: 16; D: TRBD1; size: many; J: TRBJ2-2; V: TRBV11-2
CDR3: CASGRVGTQYF; DNA: TGTGCCAGCGGCCGAGTGGGCACCCAGTACTTC; length: 11; D: .; size: .; J: TRBJ2-5; V: TRBV28
CDR3: CASSLTNGEKLFF; DNA: TGTGCCAGCAGTTTGACGAACGGTGAAAAACTGTTTTTT; length: 13; D: .; size: many; J: TRBJ1-4; V: TRBV12-3/TRBV12-4
CDR3: CASSPSLGTRVGQASYNEQFF; DNA: TGTGCCAGCAGCCCCAGCCTCGGGACCAGGGTGGGCCAGGCATCCTACAATGAGCAGTTCTTC; length: 21; D: .; size: many; J: TRBJ2-1; V: TRBV7-9